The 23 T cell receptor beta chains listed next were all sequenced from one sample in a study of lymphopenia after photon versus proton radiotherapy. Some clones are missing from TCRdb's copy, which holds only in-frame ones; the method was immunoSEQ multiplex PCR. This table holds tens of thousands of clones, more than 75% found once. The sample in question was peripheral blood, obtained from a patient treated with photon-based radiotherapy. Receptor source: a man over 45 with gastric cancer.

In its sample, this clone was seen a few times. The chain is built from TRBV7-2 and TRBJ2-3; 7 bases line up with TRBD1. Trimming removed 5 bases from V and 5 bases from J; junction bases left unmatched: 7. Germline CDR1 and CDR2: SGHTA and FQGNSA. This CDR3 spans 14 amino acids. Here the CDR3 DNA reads TGTGCCAGCAGCCCCGGACAGGCCCGAGATACGCAGTATTTT. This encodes CASSPGQARDTQYF.

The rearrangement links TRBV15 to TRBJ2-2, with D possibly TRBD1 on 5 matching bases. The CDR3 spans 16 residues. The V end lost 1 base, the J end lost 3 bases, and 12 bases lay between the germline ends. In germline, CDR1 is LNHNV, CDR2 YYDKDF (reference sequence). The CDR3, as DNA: TGTGCCACCAGCAGAGCTGGGGCGCGTTACACCGGGGAGCTGTTTTTT. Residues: CATSRAGARYTGELFF. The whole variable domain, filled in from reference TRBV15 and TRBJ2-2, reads DAMVIQNPRYQVTQFGKPVTLSCSQTLNHNVMYWYQQKSSQAPKLLFHYYDKDFNNEADTPDNFQSRRPNTSFCFLDIRSPGLGDTAMYLCATSRAGARYTGELFFGEGSRLTVL.

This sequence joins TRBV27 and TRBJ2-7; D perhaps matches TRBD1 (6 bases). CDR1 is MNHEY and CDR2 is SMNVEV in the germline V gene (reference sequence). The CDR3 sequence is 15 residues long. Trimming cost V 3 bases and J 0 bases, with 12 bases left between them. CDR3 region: CASSFKGHLSYEQYF. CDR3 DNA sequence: TGTGCCAGCAGTTTTAAGGGACACCTCTCCTACGAGCAGTACTTC.

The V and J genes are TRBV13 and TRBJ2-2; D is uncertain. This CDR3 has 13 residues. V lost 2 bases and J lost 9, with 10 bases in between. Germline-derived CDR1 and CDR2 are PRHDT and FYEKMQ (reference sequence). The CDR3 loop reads CASSLREHRELFF. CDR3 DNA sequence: TGTGCCAGCAGCTTAAGAGAGCACCGGGAGCTGTTTTTT. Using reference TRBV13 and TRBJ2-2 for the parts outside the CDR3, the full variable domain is AAGVIQSPRHLIKEKRETATLKCYPIPRHDTVYWYQQGPGQDPQFLISFYEKMQSDKGSIPDRFSAQQFSDYHSELNMSSLELGDSALYFCASSLREHRELFFGEGSRLTVL.

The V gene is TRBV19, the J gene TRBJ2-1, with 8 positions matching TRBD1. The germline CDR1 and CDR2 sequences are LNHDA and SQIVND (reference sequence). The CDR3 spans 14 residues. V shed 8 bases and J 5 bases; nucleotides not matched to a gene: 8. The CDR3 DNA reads TGTGCCAGTTCTATGGGACAGGCCAACAATGAGCAGTTCTTC. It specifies CASSMGQANNEQFF.

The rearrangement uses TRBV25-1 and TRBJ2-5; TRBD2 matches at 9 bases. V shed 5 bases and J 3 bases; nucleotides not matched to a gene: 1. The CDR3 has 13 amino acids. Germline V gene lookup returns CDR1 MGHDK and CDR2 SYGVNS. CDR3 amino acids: CASSLAGKETQYF. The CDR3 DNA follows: TGTGCCAGCAGTCTAGCGGGAAAAGAGACCCAGTACTTC.

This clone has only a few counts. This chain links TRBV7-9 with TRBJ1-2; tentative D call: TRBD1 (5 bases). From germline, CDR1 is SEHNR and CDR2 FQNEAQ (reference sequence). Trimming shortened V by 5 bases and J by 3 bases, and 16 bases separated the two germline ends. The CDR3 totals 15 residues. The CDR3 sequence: CASSPPGREDYGYTF. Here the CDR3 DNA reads TGTGCCAGCAGCCCGCCGGGCAGGGAGGACTATGGCTACACCTTC. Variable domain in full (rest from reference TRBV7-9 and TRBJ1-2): DTGVSQNPRHKITKRGQNVTFRCDPISEHNRLYWYRQTLGQGPEFLTYFQNEAQLEKSRLLSDRFSAERPKGSFSTLEIQRTEQGDSAMYLCASSPPGREDYGYTFGSGTRLTVV.

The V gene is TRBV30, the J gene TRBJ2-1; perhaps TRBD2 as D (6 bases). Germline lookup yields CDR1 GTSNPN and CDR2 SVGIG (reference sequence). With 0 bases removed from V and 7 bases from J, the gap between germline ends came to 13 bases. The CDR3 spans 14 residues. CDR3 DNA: TGTGCCTGGAGTGTCGGAGGGCCAGCGAATGAGCAGTTCTTC. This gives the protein CAWSVGGPANEQFF.

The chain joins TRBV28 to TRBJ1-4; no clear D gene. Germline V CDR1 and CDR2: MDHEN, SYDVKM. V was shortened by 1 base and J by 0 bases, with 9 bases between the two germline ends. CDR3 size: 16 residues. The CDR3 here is CASSLYGTATNEKLFF. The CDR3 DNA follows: TGTGCCAGCAGTTTATACGGCACCGCAACTAATGAAAAACTGTTTTTT.

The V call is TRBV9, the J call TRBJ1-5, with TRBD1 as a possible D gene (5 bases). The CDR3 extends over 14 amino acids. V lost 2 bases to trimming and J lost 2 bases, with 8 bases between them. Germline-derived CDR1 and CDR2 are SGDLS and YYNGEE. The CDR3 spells CASSVGTGNQPQHF. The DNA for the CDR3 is TGTGCCAGCAGCGTCGGGACGGGCAATCAGCCCCAGCATTTT.

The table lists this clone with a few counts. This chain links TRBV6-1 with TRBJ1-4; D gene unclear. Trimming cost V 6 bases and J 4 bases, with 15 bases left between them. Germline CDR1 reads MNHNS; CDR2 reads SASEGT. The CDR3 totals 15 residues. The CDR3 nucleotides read TGTGCCAGCAGGAGGGAGACATTGCTTAATGAAAAACTGTTTTTT. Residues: CASRRETLLNEKLFF.

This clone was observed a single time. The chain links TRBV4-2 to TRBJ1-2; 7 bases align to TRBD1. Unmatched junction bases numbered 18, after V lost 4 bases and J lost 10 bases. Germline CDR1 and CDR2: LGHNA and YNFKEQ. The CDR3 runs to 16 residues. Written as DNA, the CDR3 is TGTGCCAGCAGCCCCTACGAGGGGGCAAGGGTTAAGGACTACACCTTC. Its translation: CASSPYEGARVKDYTF.

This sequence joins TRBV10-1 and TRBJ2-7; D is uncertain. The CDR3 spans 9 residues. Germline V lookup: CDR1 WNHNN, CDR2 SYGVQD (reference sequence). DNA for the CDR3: TGCGCAGCCCGATTTGATCCGTACTTC. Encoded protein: CAARFDPYF.

The CDR3 region is CAWKGQGTGGEQFF. The CDR3 bases are TGTGCCTGGAAAGGACAGGGGACCGGGGGTGAGCAGTTCTTC. The chain links TRBV30 to TRBJ2-1; 9 nucleotides line up with TRBD1. Germline loops: CDR1 GTSNPN, CDR2 SVGIG (reference sequence). V lost 4 bases to trimming and J lost 9 bases; unmatched junction nucleotides: 10. The CDR3 runs 14 residues.

CDR3 coding DNA: TGTGCCAGCTCACCCCGGGGTAGCGGGAGTGGAGATACGCAGTATTTT. Protein product: CASSPRGSGSGDTQYF. The chain couples TRBV18 to TRBJ2-3; 9 bases align to TRBD2. V lost 3 bases and J lost 5; bases outside the gene matches: 9. Germline CDR1 reads KGHSH; CDR2 reads LQKENI. This CDR3 has 16 residues.

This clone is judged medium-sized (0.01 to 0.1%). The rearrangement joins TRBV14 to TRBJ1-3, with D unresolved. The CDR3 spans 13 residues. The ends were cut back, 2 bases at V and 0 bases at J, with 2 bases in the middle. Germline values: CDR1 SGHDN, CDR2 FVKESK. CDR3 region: CASSQFSGNTIYF. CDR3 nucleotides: TGTGCCAGCAGCCAATTCTCTGGAAACACCATATATTTT. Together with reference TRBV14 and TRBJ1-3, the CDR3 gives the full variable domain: EAGVTQFPSHSVIEKGQTVTLRCDPISGHDNLYWYRRVMGKEIKFLLHFVKESKQDESGMPNNRFLAERTGGTYSTLKVQPAELEDSGVYFCASSQFSGNTIYFGEGSWLTVV.

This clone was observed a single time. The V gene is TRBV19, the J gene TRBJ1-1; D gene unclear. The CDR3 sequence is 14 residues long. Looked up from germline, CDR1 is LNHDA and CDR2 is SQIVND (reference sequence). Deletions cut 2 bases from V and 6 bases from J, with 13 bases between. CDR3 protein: CASSISPVRAEAFF. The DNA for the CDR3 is TGTGCCAGTAGTATATCCCCAGTTCGGGCTGAAGCTTTCTTT.

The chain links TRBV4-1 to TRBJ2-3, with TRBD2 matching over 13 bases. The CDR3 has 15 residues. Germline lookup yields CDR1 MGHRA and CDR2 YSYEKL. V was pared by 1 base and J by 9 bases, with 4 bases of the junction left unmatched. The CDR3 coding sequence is TGCGCCAGCAGCCAAGCCGCGACTAGCGGGAGGACGCAGTATTTT. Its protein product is CASSQAATSGRTQYF.

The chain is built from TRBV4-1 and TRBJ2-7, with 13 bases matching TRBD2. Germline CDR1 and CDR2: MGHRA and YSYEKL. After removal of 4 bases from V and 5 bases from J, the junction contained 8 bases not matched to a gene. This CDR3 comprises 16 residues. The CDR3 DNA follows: TGCGCCAGCAGCCGAATACTAGCGGGAGGGTTCAACGAGCAGTACTTC. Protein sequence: CASSRILAGGFNEQYF.

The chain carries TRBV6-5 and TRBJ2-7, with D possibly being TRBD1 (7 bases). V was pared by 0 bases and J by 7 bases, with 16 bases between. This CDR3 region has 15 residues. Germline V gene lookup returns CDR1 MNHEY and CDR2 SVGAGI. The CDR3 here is CASSYSQGGSEEQYF. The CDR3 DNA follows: TGTGCCAGCAGTTACTCGCAGGGGGGATCGGAAGAGCAGTACTTC.

CDR3 in DNA: TGTGCCAGCAGCAAATTAGCCTACCCCTCCTACAATGAGCAGTTCTTC. It encodes CASSKLAYPSYNEQFF. This chain uses TRBV7-2 with TRBJ2-1; D gene unclear. Germline loops: CDR1 SGHTA, CDR2 FQGNSA. Trimming stripped 5 bases from V and 0 bases from J, with 14 bases between. This CDR3 has 16 residues. The full variable domain, rest sourced from reference TRBV7-2 and TRBJ2-1, is GAGVSQSPSNKVTEKGKDVELRCDPISGHTALYWYRQSLGQGLEFLIYFQGNSAPDKSGLPSDRFSAERTGGSVSTLTIQRTQQEDSAVYLCASSKLAYPSYNEQFFGPGTRLTVL.

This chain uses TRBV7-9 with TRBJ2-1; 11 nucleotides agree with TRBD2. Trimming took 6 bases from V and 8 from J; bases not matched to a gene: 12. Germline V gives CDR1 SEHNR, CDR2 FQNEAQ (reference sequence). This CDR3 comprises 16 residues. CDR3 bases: TGTGCCAGCAGGACGAACGGACTAGCGGGTAAGGATGAGCAGTTCTTC. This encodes CASRTNGLAGKDEQFF.

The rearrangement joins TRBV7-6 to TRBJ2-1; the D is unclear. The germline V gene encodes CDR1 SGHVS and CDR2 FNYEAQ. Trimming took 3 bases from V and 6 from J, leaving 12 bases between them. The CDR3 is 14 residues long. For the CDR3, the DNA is TGTGCCAGCAGCTTGGACCCGGTGGGCAATGAGCAGTTCTTC. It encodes CASSLDPVGNEQFF. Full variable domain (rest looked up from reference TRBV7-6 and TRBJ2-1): GAGVSQSPRYKVTKRGQDVALRCDPISGHVSLYWYRQALGQGPEFLTYFNYEAQQDKSGLPNDRFSAERPEGSISTLTIQRTEQRDSAMYRCASSLDPVGNEQFFGPGTRLTVL.